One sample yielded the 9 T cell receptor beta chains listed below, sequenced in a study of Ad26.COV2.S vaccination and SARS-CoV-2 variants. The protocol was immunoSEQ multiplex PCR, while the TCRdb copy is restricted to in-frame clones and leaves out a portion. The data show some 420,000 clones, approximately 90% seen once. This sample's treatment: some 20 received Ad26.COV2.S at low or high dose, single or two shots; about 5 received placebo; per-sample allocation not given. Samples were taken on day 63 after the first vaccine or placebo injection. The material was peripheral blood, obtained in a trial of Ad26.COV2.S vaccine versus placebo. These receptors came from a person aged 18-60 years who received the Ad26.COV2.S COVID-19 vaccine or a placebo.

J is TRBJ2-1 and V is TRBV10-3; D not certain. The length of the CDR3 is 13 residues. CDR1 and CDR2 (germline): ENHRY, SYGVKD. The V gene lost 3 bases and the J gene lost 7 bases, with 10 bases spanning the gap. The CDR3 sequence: CAISDLLGNEQFF. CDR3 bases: TGTGCCATCAGTGACCTTCTTGGGAATGAGCAGTTCTTC.

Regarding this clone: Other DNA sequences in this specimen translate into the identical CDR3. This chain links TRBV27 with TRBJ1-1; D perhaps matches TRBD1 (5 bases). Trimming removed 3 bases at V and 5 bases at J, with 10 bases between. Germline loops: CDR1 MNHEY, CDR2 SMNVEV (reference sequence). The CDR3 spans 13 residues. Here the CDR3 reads CASSLLGGTEAFF. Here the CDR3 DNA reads TGTGCCAGCAGTTTGTTGGGGGGAACTGAAGCTTTCTTT.

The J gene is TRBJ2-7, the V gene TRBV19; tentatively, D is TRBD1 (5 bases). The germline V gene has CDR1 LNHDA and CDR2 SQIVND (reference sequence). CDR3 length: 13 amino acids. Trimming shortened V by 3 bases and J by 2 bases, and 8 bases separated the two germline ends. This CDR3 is CASSILGAYEQYF. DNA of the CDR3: TGTGCCAGTAGTATTCTAGGGGCCTACGAGCAGTACTTC.

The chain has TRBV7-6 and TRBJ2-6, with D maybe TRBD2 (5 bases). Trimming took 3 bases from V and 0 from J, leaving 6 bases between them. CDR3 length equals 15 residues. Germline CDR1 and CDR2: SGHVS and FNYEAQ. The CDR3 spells CASSFGSSGANVLTF. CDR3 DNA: TGTGCCAGCAGCTTTGGGAGCTCTGGGGCCAACGTCCTGACTTTC.

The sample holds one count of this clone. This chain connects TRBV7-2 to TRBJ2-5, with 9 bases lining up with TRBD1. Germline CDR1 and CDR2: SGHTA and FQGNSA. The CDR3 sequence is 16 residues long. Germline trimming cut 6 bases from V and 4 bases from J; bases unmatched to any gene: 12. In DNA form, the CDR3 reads TGTGCCAGCAGGCCTAGGGGACAGGGAAGTAGAGAGACCCAGTACTTC. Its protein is CASRPRGQGSRETQYF.

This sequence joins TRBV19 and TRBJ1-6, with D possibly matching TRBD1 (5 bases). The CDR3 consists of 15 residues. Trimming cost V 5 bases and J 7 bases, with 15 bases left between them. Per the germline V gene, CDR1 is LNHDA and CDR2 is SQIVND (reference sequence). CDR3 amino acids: CASSDLGTVNSPLHF. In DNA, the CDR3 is TGTGCCAGTAGTGATCTCGGGACGGTAAATTCACCCCTCCACTTT.

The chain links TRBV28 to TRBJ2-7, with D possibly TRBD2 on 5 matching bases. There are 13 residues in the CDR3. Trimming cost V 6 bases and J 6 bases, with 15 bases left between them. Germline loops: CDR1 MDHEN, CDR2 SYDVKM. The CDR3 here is CASRTPGGSEQYF. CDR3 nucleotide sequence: TGTGCCAGCAGAACCCCCGGAGGTAGCGAGCAGTACTTC.

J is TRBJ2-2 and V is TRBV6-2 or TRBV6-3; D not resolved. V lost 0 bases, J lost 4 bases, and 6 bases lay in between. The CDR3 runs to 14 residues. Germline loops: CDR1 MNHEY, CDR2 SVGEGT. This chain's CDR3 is CASSYSLLTGELFF. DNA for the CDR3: TGTGCCAGCAGTTACTCACTCCTCACCGGGGAGCTGTTTTTT.

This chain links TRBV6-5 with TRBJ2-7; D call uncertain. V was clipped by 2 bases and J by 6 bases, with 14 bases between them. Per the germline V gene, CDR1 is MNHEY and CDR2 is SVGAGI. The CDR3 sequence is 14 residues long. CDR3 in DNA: TGTGCCAGCAGTTACGGGGTAACACGACTCGAGCAGTACTTC. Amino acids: CASSYGVTRLEQYF.